The 27 T cell receptor beta chains reported below all come from one sample, sequenced in a study of CD8 T cells in ankylosing spondylitis. TCRdb redid the calling of the 5' RACE reads with MiXCR, one entry per CDR3 protein. The repertoire has 110,000 to 150,000 distinct CDR3 sequences, roughly 8% of them found once; the top ten carry 6% to 9.5%. The sequenced material came from synovial fluid, either unsorted or a sorted T cell fraction (not recorded which). Receptors originate from a male donor with ankylosing spondylitis.

This chain uses TRBV5-3 with TRBJ2-1; possible D gene TRBD1, 5 bases. TRBV5-3 is treated as an ORF (open reading frame) with a function not yet certain. The V gene lost 8 bases and the J gene lost 12 bases, with 24 bases spanning the gap. This CDR3 is built from 14 residues. The CDR3 sequence: CARGFDLDSSGQFF. The CDR3 DNA reads TGTGCCAGGGGCTTCGATTTAGACAGTTCAGGGCAGTTCTTC.

This chain links TRBV15 with TRBJ1-1; D not resolved. Trimming removed 1 base from V and 1 base from J, with 4 bases in between. The CDR3 spans 13 residues. CDR1 is LNHNV, CDR2 YYDKDF, per germline (reference sequence). Here the CDR3 DNA reads TGTGCCACCAGCAGAGGGGGGAACACTGAAGCTTTCTTT. This codes for CATSRGGNTEAFF.

This clonotype has a count of ten or more. The J gene is TRBJ2-6, the V gene TRBV4-2; D is unclear. The CDR3 contains 18 residues. V gave up 4 bases and J gave up 0 bases, with 16 bases separating them. Looked up from germline, CDR1 is LGHNA and CDR2 is YNFKEQ. The CDR3 coding sequence is TGTGCCAGCAGCCTGACGGCTCAGACCCACTCTGGGGCCAACGTCCTGACTTTC. It specifies CASSLTAQTHSGANVLTF.

This rearrangement joins TRBV6-1 to TRBJ2-5, with a tentative D call TRBD1 (6 bases). Germline CDR1 is MNHNS and CDR2 is SASEGT. V was clipped by 7 bases and J by 0 bases, with 15 bases between them. This CDR3 has 15 residues. The DNA of the CDR3 is TGTGCCAGCAAAAAGGGGACAATTTACCAAGAGACCCAGTACTTC. Protein product: CASKKGTIYQETQYF.

This clonotype was detected only a few times. The chain employs TRBV20-1 and TRBJ2-5, with TRBD2 identical over 8 bases. Germline trimming cut 3 bases from V and 2 bases from J; bases unmatched to any gene: 5. This CDR3 region has 14 residues. Germline loops: CDR1 DFQATT, CDR2 SNEGSKA (reference sequence). CDR3 in DNA: TGCAGTGCTAGGCCTAGCGGGTTACAAGAGACCCAGTACTTC. As protein: CSARPSGLQETQYF.

This clonotype occurred a few times. The chain carries TRBV18 and TRBJ2-1; the D is unclear. V shed 3 bases and J shed 6 bases, with 12 bases lying between them. Germline V gene lookup returns CDR1 KGHSH and CDR2 LQKENI. The CDR3 extends over 14 amino acids. The CDR3 region has the DNA TGTGCCAGCTCACCGTATATACTCGGCAATGAGCAGTTCTTC. Encoded protein: CASSPYILGNEQFF.

This clonotype was seen a handful of times. The rearrangement uses TRBV6-2 or TRBV6-3 and TRBJ1-2; D is unclear. This CDR3 spans 14 amino acids. V lost 8 bases to trimming and J lost 5 bases, with 18 bases between them. Per the germline V gene, CDR1 is MNHEY and CDR2 is SVGEGT. The CDR3: CASPTLGREYGYTF. The CDR3, as DNA: TGTGCCAGCCCTACCTTGGGGAGGGAGTATGGCTACACCTTC.

Only a few counts were recorded for this clonotype. This sequence joins TRBV28 and TRBJ2-1, with D perhaps TRBD1 or TRBD2 (7 bases each). The CDR3 is 12 amino acids. V dropped 6 bases and J dropped 14 bases, with 17 bases sitting between them. CDR1 MDHEN and CDR2 SYDVKM come from the germline V gene. The CDR3 region has the DNA TGTGCCAGCAGCTCCGGGGGGACAGTGGAGTTCTTC. Residues: CASSSGGTVEFF.

This clonotype was recorded a few times. The chain uses TRBV28 and TRBJ1-2, with a weak D call TRBD1 (5 bases). The CDR3 runs to 16 residues. CDR1 is MDHEN and CDR2 is SYDVKM in the germline V gene. V was trimmed by 7 bases and J by 4 bases, leaving 22 bases between them. In DNA, the CDR3 is TGTGCCAGCACCTCCTCAGGGTCGGGAAGAGGCTATGGCTACACCTTC. It encodes CASTSSGSGRGYGYTF.

The gene calls are TRBV28 and TRBJ1-4, with 9 bases fitting TRBD1. Germline V gene sequence: CDR1 MDHEN, CDR2 SYDVKM. The junction had 13 bases not matched to a gene; V was cut back by 5 bases and J by 0 bases. This CDR3 contains 19 residues. CDR3 in amino acids: CASSLSPGQGAATNEKLFF. CDR3 bases: TGTGCCAGCAGTCTTTCACCGGGACAGGGTGCTGCAACTAATGAAAAACTGTTTTTT.

The chain recombines TRBV20-1 with TRBJ2-7; D remains ambiguous. V was clipped by 3 bases and J by 9 bases, with 12 bases between them. Looked up from germline, CDR1 is DFQATT and CDR2 is SNEGSKA (reference sequence). This CDR3 is built from 11 residues. CDR3 residues: CSASLPLGQYF. In DNA, the CDR3 is TGCAGTGCTAGTCTACCCCTGGGGCAGTACTTC.

The chain employs TRBV20-1 and TRBJ1-1; D gene ambiguous. CDR3 length: 17 residues. With 1 base removed from V and 0 bases from J, the gap between germline ends came to 18 bases. Germline loops: CDR1 DFQATT, CDR2 SNEGSKA (reference sequence). The CDR3 DNA reads as TGCAGTGCTAGAGTTGGTCACAAACCCTTCATGAACACTGAAGCTTTCTTT. Protein product: CSARVGHKPFMNTEAFF.

This clonotype was seen many times. The chain combines TRBV24-1 with TRBJ1-5, with TRBD1 matching over 7 bases. This CDR3 has 14 residues. Looked up from germline, CDR1 is KGHDR and CDR2 is SFDVKD. Trimming cost V 6 bases and J 3 bases; bases outside gene matches: 4. The CDR3 here is CATSPGGFNQPQHF. CDR3 DNA: TGTGCCACCAGTCCAGGGGGTTTCAATCAGCCCCAGCATTTT.

This clonotype was detected many times. This chain connects TRBV29-1 to TRBJ1-1; the match to TRBD1 covers 9 bases. The J segment lost 5 bases and the V segment lost 5 bases, leaving 6 bases of the junction unmatched. Per germline, CDR1 SQVTM and CDR2 ANQGSEA. The CDR3 consists of 13 residues. The CDR3 sequence is CSVTGQGVTEAFF. The DNA for the CDR3 is TGCAGCGTTACGGGACAGGGAGTGACTGAAGCTTTCTTT.

This clonotype was found many times. The chain recombines TRBV28 with TRBJ1-2, with D uncertain. Germline CDR1 reads MDHEN; CDR2 reads SYDVKM. The CDR3 covers 12 residues. Trimming shortened V by 2 bases and J by 4 bases, and 5 bases separated the two germline ends. CDR3 coding DNA: TGTGCCAGCAGTTTAGACGGCTATGGCTACACCTTC. Translating gives CASSLDGYGYTF.

This clonotype came up a few times. The chain carries TRBV12-3 or TRBV12-4 and TRBJ2-1, with TRBD1 as a possible D gene (5 bases). V lost 2 bases and J lost 6, with 14 bases in between. This CDR3 comprises 15 residues. The CDR3 sequence is CASSLRQGLVNEQFF. As DNA, the CDR3 is TGTGCCAGCAGTTTAAGGCAGGGTCTTGTCAATGAGCAGTTCTTC.

This clonotype appeared many times. The genes are TRBV3-1 and TRBJ2-5; D is uncertain. The V gene lost 4 bases and the J gene lost 13 bases, with 16 bases spanning the gap. This CDR3 is built from 12 residues. Germline V CDR1 and CDR2: LGHDT, YNNKEL (reference sequence). The CDR3 loop is CASSLLNAEAYF. In nucleotides, the CDR3 is TGTGCCAGCAGCCTCCTAAACGCTGAGGCGTACTTC.

This clonotype has at least ten counts. The rearrangement links TRBV20-1 to TRBJ2-1; D is undetermined. In germline, CDR1 is DFQATT, CDR2 SNEGSKA (reference sequence). The CDR3 covers 14 residues. V lost 5 bases, J lost 5 bases, and 16 bases lay in between. As DNA, the CDR3 is TGCAGTGCTCCCAGCACGGACCGTCACAATGAGCAGTTCTTC. It is translated as CSAPSTDRHNEQFF.

The chain couples TRBV18 to TRBJ2-4, with 7 nucleotides matching TRBD1. J lost 15 bases, V lost 5 bases, and 16 bases had no gene match. The CDR3 has 14 amino acids. CDR1 KGHSH and CDR2 LQKENI come from the germline V gene. The CDR3 region has the DNA TGTGCCAGCTCAGATGGAACAGGGGCCGTATCCCCGTACTTC. It is translated as CASSDGTGAVSPYF.

The rearrangement joins TRBV4-2 to TRBJ2-2; no clear D. Germline V gene sequence: CDR1 LGHNA, CDR2 YNFKEQ. The CDR3 totals 14 residues. The V and J ends lost 0 bases and 6 bases respectively, with 8 bases between them. This chain's CDR3 is CASSQDWQAGELFF. The CDR3 DNA sequence: TGTGCCAGCAGCCAAGACTGGCAAGCCGGGGAGCTGTTTTTT.

This clonotype was picked up many times. This rearrangement joins TRBV29-1 to TRBJ1-3; the match to TRBD1 covers 7 bases. Germline V lookup: CDR1 SQVTM, CDR2 ANQGSEA. The ends lost 4 bases at V and 0 bases at J; junction bases unmatched: 9. The CDR3 extends over 16 amino acids. The CDR3 sequence: CSVVGADRYSGNTIYF. DNA of the CDR3: TGCAGCGTTGTGGGGGCGGACAGGTACTCTGGAAACACCATATATTTT.

At least ten counts were recorded for this clonotype. The chain is built from TRBV25-1 and TRBJ1-3; 8 bases are shared with TRBD1. CDR3 length equals 15 residues. Germline V gene lookup returns CDR1 MGHDK and CDR2 SYGVNS. After removal of 8 bases from V and 0 bases from J, the junction contained 6 bases not matched to a gene. The CDR3 spells CASSGQGDSGNTIYF. CDR3 in DNA: TGTGCCAGCTCCGGACAGGGAGACTCTGGAAACACCATATATTTT.

The V and J genes are TRBV10-3 and TRBJ1-3; tentatively, D is TRBD1 (6 bases). Trimming removed 0 bases at V and 5 bases at J, with 8 bases between. CDR1 is ENHRY, CDR2 SYGVKD, per germline. CDR3 length equals 14 residues. The CDR3 DNA reads TGTGCCATCAGTGAGTCACAGGGTAGAAACACCATATATTTT. Translation: CAISESQGRNTIYF.

This clonotype was seen many times. The V and J genes are TRBV12-5 and TRBJ1-1; 9 bases align to TRBD1. The CDR3 loop spans 14 amino acids. Germline trimming cut 5 bases from V and 2 bases from J; bases unmatched to any gene: 3. The germline gives CDR1 LGHNT, CDR2 FRNRAP. The DNA of the CDR3 is TGTGCTAGTGGTGACAGGGGGGTCAACACTGAAGCTTTCTTT. Translation: CASGDRGVNTEAFF. Looking up the rest from reference TRBV12-5 and TRBJ1-1 gives the full variable domain: DARVTQTPRHKVTEMGQEVTMRCQPILGHNTVFWYRQTMMQGLELLAYFRNRAPLDDSGMPKDRFSAEMPDATLATLKIQPSEPRDSAVYFCASGDRGVNTEAFFGQGTRLTVV.

This clonotype appeared many times. The gene calls are TRBV2 and TRBJ1-1; 8 bases match TRBD1. Germline loops: CDR1 SNHLY, CDR2 FYNNEI. After removal of 5 bases from V and 5 bases from J, the junction contained 4 bases not matched to a gene. The CDR3 has 13 residues. CDR3 coding DNA: TGTGCCAGCAGTACGGACAGGGAAACTGAAGCTTTCTTT. The encoded protein is CASSTDRETEAFF. Based on the CDR3 plus reference TRBV2 and TRBJ1-1, the full variable domain is EPEVTQTPSHQVTQMGQEVILRCVPISNHLYFYWYRQILGQKVEFLVSFYNNEISEKSEIFDDQFSVERPDGSNFTLKIRSTKLEDSAMYFCASSTDRETEAFFGQGTRLTVV.

This clonotype was observed at least ten times. The CDR3 DNA reads TGCGCCAGCAGCTTGGGGCAGGGATCCGAGCAGTACTTC. Translated: CASSLGQGSEQYF. The chain couples TRBV5-1 to TRBJ2-7; tentative D call: TRBD1 (5 bases). The CDR3 spans 13 residues. V lost 0 bases and J 6 bases, leaving 10 bases between the germline ends. Germline CDR1 SGHRS, CDR2 YFSETQ. The entire variable domain, with the rest obtained from reference TRBV5-1 and TRBJ2-7, is as follows: KAGVTQTPRYLIKTRGQQVTLSCSPISGHRSVSWYQQTPGQGLQFLFEYFSETQRNKGNFPGRFSGRQFSNSRSEMNVSTLELGDSALYLCASSLGQGSEQYFGPGTRLTVT.

This clonotype was seen ten or more times. The V and J genes are TRBV4-2 and TRBJ1-1; TRBD1 is a possible D gene (5 bases). Trimming stripped 4 bases from V and 3 bases from J, with 12 bases between. CDR3 length: 14 residues. Germline V CDR1 and CDR2: LGHNA, YNFKEQ. CDR3 loop: CASSPGHVDTEAFF. CDR3 coding DNA: TGTGCCAGCAGCCCAGGGCACGTCGACACTGAAGCTTTCTTT.